This TCR beta chain was recorded in a study of blood T cell repertoires in COVID-19 (dated by TCRdb to the early 2020s). Notes on the research overall: Collaborator samples came from the United States, Italy and Spain and covered acute and convalescent phases of COVID-19. The material from the prospective study consisted of cDNA or gDNA derived from T cells, B-cell-depleted T cells, or PBMCs. Deeply sampled blood TCRbeta repertoires from subjects exposed to, actively infected with, or recovered from COVID-19 were included in the dataset. The repertoires were released in a freely available public database meant as a resource for research on the immune response to SARS-CoV-2. Samples came from the ongoing ImmuneRACE study (first 160 participants) plus 1,254 subjects from 6 global collaborators. A de-identified subject ID, COVID-19 status, age in years and sex were almost always included in the sample metadata. Where available, HLA class I and class II types were obtained from metadata supplied by the sample provider rather than from assay-based typing. Results the study describes overall, beyond this receptor: The amount of clinical and demographic metadata varied by source and participant and was provided uncurated.

TCRbeta CDR3 regions were amplified from genomic DNA by means of the immunoSEQ Assay, a bias-controlled multiplex PCR. From the authors' description of their analysis: Nucleated cell counts per sample were estimated from amplification of reference gene primers within the assay. Sequence reads were collapsed and filtered to measure the absolute abundance of every unique TCRbeta CDR3 rearrangement. For each sample, productive Simpson clonality was calculated as the square root of Simpson's diversity index over productive rearrangements. TCRdb took over this immuneACCESS table, retaining in-frame rearrangements with V and J assigned. Such tables are incomplete; in checked studies, under half of the missing clones stem from an unresolved V gene, and the remainder is unexplained. The V and J calls and the clone size are those of that table, but D and trimming were determined from the DNA. The sample includes about 250,000 clones, with approximately 84% observed a single time. In total, the top ten clones hold around 4% of the sample.

Comments on this clone: Its target antigen remains unknown. No qualities accompany the bases; no much larger clone lies one base away.

The CDR3 goes from the cysteine to the phenylalanine over 14 residues. Only the CDR3 DNA stays, 42 bases, in frame from base 1. Taken from the germline V gene (reference sequence), the CDR1 and CDR2 loops are LGHDT and YNNKEL. Relative to germline, V is missing 3 bases and J is missing 7 bases, with 4 bases of the junction outside any gene match. Collaborating institutions collected whole blood in K2EDTA tubes following their own protocols. Collaborator samples were shipped for TCRbeta analysis as frozen whole blood, isolated PBMCs, or DNA extracted from either sample type. The origin of this receptor is a middle-aged man with acute or convalescent COVID-19. The sequence is built from TRBV3-1 (or the pseudogene TRBV3-2) and TRBJ1-5; 9 junctional bases match TRBD1. The sample was peripheral blood. The CDR3 here reads CASSQGQGSQPQHF. The sequenced DNA: TGTGCCAGCAGCCAGGGACAGGGATCGCAGCCCCAGCATTTT.